The subject of this entry is one T cell receptor beta chain. Use of 60 Vbeta and 13 Jbeta primers characterized the PCR. TCRdb keeps only in-frame clones here, not all; method: immunoSEQ multiplex PCR. The repertoire has about 180,000 clones, about three quarters of them found once; the top ten carry 3% to 4.5%. These data originate in a study of cytomegalovirus exposure and HLA in healthy donors. This TCR came from a woman aged 55-69 years in good health and CMV-seropositive. Sequencing was done on a sample of PBMCs.

Here the CDR3 reads CASSTLTGRDYEQYF. CDR3 DNA sequence: TGTGCCAGCAGCACTCTTACGGGGCGGGACTACGAGCAGTACTTC. The V gene is TRBV7-6, the J gene TRBJ2-7, with TRBD2 as a possible D gene (6 bases). Trimming shortened V by 5 bases and J by 3 bases, and 17 bases separated the two germline ends. The CDR3 sequence is 15 residues long. Germline CDR1 SGHVS, CDR2 FNYEAQ.